Presented here are 10 T cell receptor beta chains from one specimen sequenced in a study of T cell responses to AZD1222 COVID-19 vaccine. The protocol was immunoSEQ multiplex PCR, while the TCRdb copy is restricted to in-frame clones and leaves out a portion. In the table there are 120,000 or so clones, 80% to 90% of which are singletons. This sample comprised peripheral blood, obtained on day 0 of AZD1222 vaccination. These receptors were obtained from an adult in good health.

This chain links TRBV2 with TRBJ1-1, with 7 positions matching TRBD1. The trim removed 6 bases at V and 2 bases at J, leaving 12 bases unmatched. Germline assignment: CDR1 SNHLY and CDR2 FYNNEI. The CDR3 totals 16 residues. CDR3 nucleotides: TGTGCCAGCAGCGCCCAGGGGGGGAATCTCAACACTGAAGCTTTCTTT. It encodes CASSAQGGNLNTEAFF. The entire variable domain, with the rest obtained from reference TRBV2 and TRBJ1-1, is as follows: EPEVTQTPSHQVTQMGQEVILRCVPISNHLYFYWYRQILGQKVEFLVSFYNNEISEKSEIFDDQFSVERPDGSNFTLKIRSTKLEDSAMYFCASSAQGGNLNTEAFFGQGTRLTVV.

The rearrangement uses TRBV2 and TRBJ2-3; D is possibly TRBD1 (5 bases). CDR1 and CDR2 (germline): SNHLY, FYNNEI. This CDR3 has 16 residues. V was pared by 7 bases and J by 0 bases, with 17 bases between. CDR3 region: CASTPGGRTSTDTQYF. The CDR3 nucleotides are TGTGCCAGCACTCCAGGTGGCAGGACAAGCACAGATACGCAGTATTTT. The whole variable domain, remainder taken from reference TRBV2 and TRBJ2-3, is EPEVTQTPSHQVTQMGQEVILRCVPISNHLYFYWYRQILGQKVEFLVSFYNNEISEKSEIFDDQFSVERPDGSNFTLKIRSTKLEDSAMYFCASTPGGRTSTDTQYFGPGTRLTVL.

This clone showed up just a few times. The chain links TRBV2 to TRBJ1-2, with 7 bases identical to TRBD1. Germline V gene lookup returns CDR1 SNHLY and CDR2 FYNNEI. V gave up 6 bases and J gave up 5 bases; unmatched junction bases: 9. There are 14 residues in the CDR3. CDR3 sequence (DNA): TGTGCCAGCAGGGCGACAGGGACGGGATATGGCTACACCTTC. Translation gives CASRATGTGYGYTF.

This chain connects TRBV27 to TRBJ1-1; D gene uncertain. CDR1 and CDR2 from the germline V gene are MNHEY and SMNVEV (reference sequence). The CDR3 has 14 residues. The germline V and J ends were trimmed by 1 base and 1 base, with 7 bases remaining between them. The CDR3 spells CASSLYRRNTEAFF. DNA of the CDR3: TGTGCCAGCAGTTTATACCGCCGGAACACTGAAGCTTTCTTT.

The chain recombines TRBV4-1 with TRBJ1-3, with a possible D match to TRBD1 (5 bases). Looked up from germline, CDR1 is MGHRA and CDR2 is YSYEKL. Trimming took 5 bases from V and 0 from J, leaving 17 bases between them. The CDR3 length is 17 residues. The CDR3 coding sequence is TGCGCCAGCAGCTACATGACGGGGGAAATCTCTGGAAACACCATATATTTT. Translation: CASSYMTGEISGNTIYF.

This chain joins TRBV3-1 (or the pseudogene TRBV3-2) and TRBJ1-4; weak D call: TRBD1 (5 bases). V was pared by 4 bases and J by 4 bases, with 10 bases between. The CDR3 has 14 amino acids. Germline values: CDR1 LGHDT, CDR2 YNNKEL (reference sequence). The CDR3 reads CASSLGTGNEKLFF. The CDR3 DNA is TGTGCCAGCAGCCTCGGGACGGGTAATGAAAAACTGTTTTTT.

The rearrangement uses TRBV11-2 and TRBJ2-1; the match to TRBD2 covers 16 bases. Trimming at V came to 1 base and at J to 9 bases, leaving 9 bases not matched to a gene. Germline lookup yields CDR1 SGHAT and CDR2 FQNNGV. This CDR3 comprises 18 residues. The CDR3 protein is CASSLVPGTSGRGGEQFF. In DNA, the CDR3 is TGTGCCAGCAGCTTAGTACCCGGGACTAGCGGGAGGGGGGGTGAGCAGTTCTTC.

The genes are TRBV5-1 and TRBJ2-3, with D maybe TRBD2 (6 bases). The CDR3 is 15 residues long. Germline assignment: CDR1 SGHRS and CDR2 YFSETQ. With 0 bases removed from V and 1 base from J, the gap between germline ends came to 9 bases. CDR3 coding DNA: TGCGCCAGCAGCTTGGCGGGAGACGGCACAGATACGCAGTATTTT. As protein: CASSLAGDGTDTQYF. The complete variable domain, with remaining parts taken from reference TRBV5-1 and TRBJ2-3, reads KAGVTQTPRYLIKTRGQQVTLSCSPISGHRSVSWYQQTPGQGLQFLFEYFSETQRNKGNFPGRFSGRQFSNSRSEMNVSTLELGDSALYLCASSLAGDGTDTQYFGPGTRLTVL.

The genes are TRBV7-6 and TRBJ1-2; 7 bases map to TRBD1. V shed 4 bases, J shed 8 bases, and the junction held 7 bases outside the gene matches. Looked up from germline, CDR1 is SGHVS and CDR2 is FNYEAQ. CDR3 size: 13 residues. CDR3 protein: CASSSETGLGYTF. For the CDR3, the DNA is TGTGCCAGCAGCTCGGAGACAGGGCTAGGCTACACCTTC.

The chain carries TRBV19 and TRBJ2-2, with a weak D call TRBD1 (5 bases). The CDR3 consists of 16 residues. V shed 8 bases and J shed 3 bases, with 19 bases lying between them. Per germline, CDR1 LNHDA and CDR2 SQIVND (reference sequence). Here the CDR3 reads CASRPQGLGDTGELFF. In DNA form, the CDR3 reads TGTGCCAGTCGCCCTCAGGGTTTGGGCGACACCGGGGAGCTGTTTTTT.